Sequencing of this T cell receptor beta chain was carried out in a study of T-cell reconstitution after alpha-beta-depleted transplantation in children. The study's findings and limits: Diversity of TCRbeta at day 60 was high in some patients, arising from surviving recipient T cells and thymic progenitors. One year after transplant, T-cell counts and diversity came mostly from newly produced T cells. After transplant, at about two months, alpha-beta T cells were reportedly derived from several hundred expanded graft clones.

Preparing the TCRbeta library involved the use of unique molecular identifiers. From the PCR reads, TCRdb called clonotypes with MiXCR, one entry per CDR3 protein. The data show 700,000 to 950,000 distinct CDR3 sequences, around 15% seen once. This clonotype was seen more than once but under ten times. Its antigen is unidentified. The CDR3 length is 18 residues. V lost 1 base and J lost 0, with 15 bases in between. Germline loops: CDR1 LGHDT, CDR2 YNNKEL (reference sequence). Here the sequenced sample was PBMCs, mostly from graft donor cells, taken 360 days after TCRalphabeta/CD19-depleted stem cell transplant. The sequence was obtained from a male patient aged 10 to 17 who had a stem cell transplant for acute lymphoblastic leukemia, so the T cells may come from the graft donor. The rearrangement links TRBV3-1 to TRBJ2-2; D ambiguous. The CDR3 is CASSQVQRSTPNTGELFF. The CDR3 DNA reads TGTGCCAGCAGCCAAGTGCAGCGAAGCACTCCGAACACCGGGGAGCTGTTTTTT.